This T cell receptor (beta chain) was identified in a study of blood T cell repertoires in COVID-19. The overall study: The cDNA or gDNA used as material had been derived from T cells, B-cell-depleted T cells, or PBMCs.

This clone has a handful of counts. In the authors' methods: Amplification from reference gene primers served as the basis for estimated nucleated cell counts. The method was immunoSEQ multiplex PCR; TCRdb's version includes in-frame clones alone and lacks a portion of them. D and trimming were read from the DNA, whereas the V and J calls and clone size are those reported in that table. This table has a few hundred thousand clones, over 75% appearing once. Trimming left V 8 bases short and J 4 bases short, with 16 bases between. The CDR3 is 13 residues long. Germline lookup yields CDR1 SGHRS and CDR2 YFSETQ. Which cohort a participant joined came from the clinical history participants gave.

The sequence came from a man aged 25 to 40 who had recovered from COVID-19. This chain links TRBV5-1 with TRBJ2-7; unclear D gene. Sequencing was performed on PBMCs or T cells enriched from blood (not recorded which). The CDR3 region is CASRVGPRYEQYF. In nucleotides, the CDR3 is TGCGCCAGTCGGGTCGGTCCGAGGTACGAGCAGTACTTC.